Listed here are 32 T cell receptor beta chains from one sample, sequenced in a study of cytomegalovirus exposure and HLA in healthy donors. The PCR contained 60 Vbeta and 13 Jbeta primers. TCRdb's copy holds only in-frame clones and misses some; the assay was immunoSEQ multiplex PCR. The data contain about 130,000 clones, roughly three quarters of them singletons. Source material: PBMCs. The receptors come from a young man in good health and CMV-seronegative.

This CDR3 is CASSQDGPGGTSYNEQFF. DNA of the CDR3: TGCGCCAGCAGCCAAGATGGTCCGGGGGGGACCTCCTACAATGAGCAGTTCTTC. The genes are TRBV4-3 and TRBJ2-1; 8 bases align to TRBD2. V shed 0 bases, J shed 0 bases, and the junction held 7 bases outside the gene matches. The CDR3 spans 18 residues. The germline V gene has CDR1 LGHNA and CDR2 YSLEER.

The V call is TRBV27, the J call TRBJ1-1; the match to TRBD1 covers 7 bases. CDR1 and CDR2 (germline): MNHEY, SMNVEV (reference sequence). V shed 8 bases, J shed 5 bases, and the junction held 14 bases outside the gene matches. The CDR3 loop spans 15 amino acids. CDR3 loop: CASCKGAGLVTEAFF. CDR3 nucleotides: TGTGCCAGCTGCAAGGGGGCAGGGTTGGTAACTGAAGCTTTCTTT.

The chain uses TRBV4-3 and TRBJ1-2; TRBD1 matches at 9 bases. CDR1 and CDR2 from the germline V gene are LGHNA and YSLEER. The CDR3 has 15 amino acids. V shed 4 bases and J 2 bases; nucleotides not matched to a gene: 5. CDR3 sequence reads: CASSPGQGINYGYTF. CDR3 DNA: TGCGCCAGCAGCCCGGGACAGGGTATAAACTATGGCTACACCTTC.

The V gene is TRBV2, the J gene TRBJ2-1; 8 bases agree with TRBD2. CDR3 length: 17 residues. Trimming removed 10 bases from V and 1 base from J; junction bases left unmatched: 15. CDR1 is SNHLY and CDR2 is FYNNEI in the germline V gene. The CDR3 nucleotides read TGTGCCACCGTCGGGCTAGCGGGCACCACTTCCTACAATGAGCAGTTCTTC. Its translation is CATVGLAGTTSYNEQFF. The complete variable domain, with remaining parts taken from reference TRBV2 and TRBJ2-1, reads EPEVTQTPSHQVTQMGQEVILRCVPISNHLYFYWYRQILGQKVEFLVSFYNNEISEKSEIFDDQFSVERPDGSNFTLKIRSTKLEDSAMYFCATVGLAGTTSYNEQFFGPGTRLTVL.

This clone came up once. V gene TRBV6-1 combines with J gene TRBJ1-1; maybe TRBD1 (5 bases). Germline assignment: CDR1 MNHNS and CDR2 SASEGT. This CDR3 comprises 13 residues. Trimming stripped 5 bases from V and 4 bases from J, with 11 bases between. For the CDR3, the DNA is TGTGCCAGCAGTCCTCCAGGGCTCACTGAAGCTTTCTTT. Its protein product is CASSPPGLTEAFF.

The rearrangement joins TRBV6-1 to TRBJ1-1, with a possible D match to TRBD1 (5 bases). Deletions cut 6 bases from V and 11 bases from J, with 16 bases between. This CDR3 has 12 residues. Germline V gives CDR1 MNHNS, CDR2 SASEGT. CDR3 residues: CASSRGGERAFF. CDR3 DNA: TGTGCCAGCAGCCGTGGGGGGGAGAGGGCTTTCTTT.

The rearrangement links TRBV7-6 to TRBJ2-2, with D possibly TRBD1 on 6 matching bases. V lost 6 bases to trimming and J lost 1 base, with 9 bases between them. The CDR3 consists of 14 residues. Germline CDR1 reads SGHVS; CDR2 reads FNYEAQ. The CDR3 here is CASRRTVNTGELFF. CDR3 in DNA: TGTGCCAGCAGAAGGACAGTGAACACCGGGGAGCTGTTTTTT.

The V call is TRBV10-3, the J call TRBJ1-2; D gene ambiguous. This CDR3 comprises 13 residues. Trimming removed 4 bases from V and 8 bases from J, with 14 bases in between. CDR1 and CDR2 from the germline V gene are ENHRY and SYGVKD. DNA for the CDR3: TGTGCCATCAGTGGATTGGGCCACACGGGCTACACCTTC. It yields the protein CAISGLGHTGYTF.

This sequence joins TRBV10-3 and TRBJ2-7, with 10 bases that match TRBD1. The CDR3 is 13 amino acids. Germline CDR1 reads ENHRY; CDR2 reads SYGVKD. The junction had 11 bases not matched to a gene; V was cut back by 11 bases and J by 7 bases. CDR3 nucleotides: TGTGCCGCCCTGGGGACAGGGGTGGGGGAGCAGTACTTC. It encodes CAALGTGVGEQYF.

This clone was found many times. The V call is TRBV5-6, the J call TRBJ2-7; 8 nucleotides align to TRBD1. The CDR3 consists of 14 residues. The ends lost 3 bases at V and 2 bases at J; junction bases unmatched: 4. Per the germline V gene, CDR1 is SGHDT and CDR2 is YYEEEE. Written as DNA, the CDR3 is TGTGCCAGCAGCTGGACAGGGCTAACCTACGAGCAGTACTTC. Its protein is CASSWTGLTYEQYF.

With respect to this clone: This specimen includes other DNA sequences encoding the same CDR3. V usage is TRBV5-4 and J usage is TRBJ1-6; possible D gene TRBD1, 5 bases. The CDR3 covers 17 residues. The V and J ends lost 0 bases and 4 bases respectively, with 14 bases between them. In germline, CDR1 is SGHNT, CDR2 YYREEE (reference sequence). Here the CDR3 reads CASSLARQTPYNSPLHF. The CDR3 DNA reads as TGTGCCAGCAGCTTGGCCAGACAGACCCCTTATAATTCACCCCTCCACTTT.

The chain carries TRBV6-6 and TRBJ2-2; 9 nucleotides match TRBD1. Unmatched junction bases numbered 4, after V lost 5 bases and J lost 3 bases. Per germline, CDR1 MNHNY and CDR2 SVGAGI (reference sequence). The CDR3 loop spans 15 amino acids. The DNA of the CDR3 is TGTGCCAGCAGTCTCGGACAGGGGCACACCGGGGAGCTGTTTTTT. As protein: CASSLGQGHTGELFF.

V and J are TRBV6-4 and TRBJ2-2, with TRBD1 matching over 10 bases. From germline, CDR1 is MRHNA and CDR2 SNTAGT. The CDR3 is 15 residues long. V shed 6 bases, J shed 3 bases, and the junction held 4 bases outside the gene matches. CDR3 protein: CASRRQGADTGELFF. CDR3 coding DNA: TGTGCCAGCAGGAGACAGGGGGCGGACACCGGGGAGCTGTTTTTT.

The chain couples TRBV28 to TRBJ2-7, with 9 bases aligning to TRBD2. Germline trimming cut 5 bases from V and 7 bases from J; bases unmatched to any gene: 12. Germline CDR1 MDHEN, CDR2 SYDVKM. The CDR3 consists of 15 residues. CDR3 loop: CASSRGAGGNREQYF. The CDR3 nucleotides read TGTGCCAGCAGTAGAGGGGCGGGGGGGAATCGGGAGCAGTACTTC.

The chain recombines TRBV15 with TRBJ1-1; 8 bases are shared with TRBD1. This CDR3 contains 13 residues. The V segment lost 8 bases and the J segment 5 bases; nucleotides outside the gene matches: 7. Germline lookup yields CDR1 LNHNV and CDR2 YYDKDF (reference sequence). The CDR3 region has the DNA TGTGCCACCCTGAGACAGGGGTGGACTGAAGCTTTCTTT. Translated, it gives CATLRQGWTEAFF. The variable domain in full, completed from reference TRBV15 and TRBJ1-1, reads DAMVIQNPRYQVTQFGKPVTLSCSQTLNHNVMYWYQQKSSQAPKLLFHYYDKDFNNEADTPDNFQSRRPNTSFCFLDIRSPGLGDTAMYLCATLRQGWTEAFFGQGTRLTVV.

The chain couples TRBV7-9 to TRBJ1-4, with TRBD1 as a possible D gene (5 bases). The CDR3 length is 14 residues. Trimming removed 6 bases at V and 5 bases at J, with 13 bases between. Germline V gene data show CDR1 as SEHNR and CDR2 as FQNEAQ (reference sequence). CDR3 DNA: TGTGCCAGCAGGCGCAGGGAAGAGAATGAAAAACTGTTTTTT. Protein: CASRRREENEKLFF.

This chain joins TRBV9 and TRBJ2-1; 10 nucleotides align to TRBD2. Germline CDR1 and CDR2: SGDLS and YYNGEE. The CDR3 length is 15 residues. V was clipped by 2 bases and J by 6 bases; unmatched bases: 5. The CDR3 reads CASSVITSGVNEQFF. In DNA, the CDR3 is TGTGCCAGCAGCGTGATCACTAGCGGGGTCAATGAGCAGTTCTTC.

A few counts support this clone. The chain has TRBV5-1 and TRBJ2-6; 7 nucleotides agree with TRBD2. Trimming at V came to 0 bases and at J to 0 bases, leaving 3 bases not matched to a gene. The CDR3 is 17 amino acids. Germline V gene sequence: CDR1 SGHRS, CDR2 YFSETQ. The CDR3 DNA is TGCGCCAGCAGCTTGGCGGGGGGTAGCTCTGGGGCCAACGTCCTGACTTTC. As protein: CASSLAGGSSGANVLTF.

This chain uses TRBV11-2 with TRBJ2-7, with 9 bases that match TRBD1. The junction had 0 bases not matched to a gene; V was cut back by 4 bases and J by 5 bases. Germline V lookup: CDR1 SGHAT, CDR2 FQNNGV. The CDR3 consists of 12 residues. CDR3 nucleotide sequence: TGTGCCAGCAGCTGGGACAGGGACGAGCAGTACTTC. Translating it yields CASSWDRDEQYF.

The V call is TRBV5-4, the J call TRBJ2-1; no definite D call. Germline V gives CDR1 SGHNT, CDR2 YYREEE (reference sequence). Deletions cut 1 base from V and 5 bases from J, with 10 bases between. This CDR3 region has 14 residues. CDR3: CASSLYGQNNEQFF. The CDR3 DNA follows: TGTGCCAGCAGCTTGTATGGGCAGAACAATGAGCAGTTCTTC.

This sequence joins TRBV5-1 and TRBJ2-1; the D is unclear. CDR1 SGHRS and CDR2 YFSETQ come from the germline V gene. CDR3 size: 15 residues. V gave up 4 bases and J gave up 5 bases, with 16 bases separating them. The DNA of the CDR3 is TGCGCCAGCAGCCCGGGTGCCTCAACCCACAATGAGCAGTTCTTC. Amino acids: CASSPGASTHNEQFF.

A few counts support this clone. The CDR3 DNA follows: TGCGCCAGCAGCCCGGGCTGGGGGGAAACAGATACGCAGTATTTT. As protein: CASSPGWGETDTQYF. The rearrangement joins TRBV5-1 to TRBJ2-3; TRBD2 is a possible D gene (6 bases). V was cut by 4 bases and J by 3 bases, with 15 bases left in between. This CDR3 is 15 amino acids long. CDR1 and CDR2 from the germline V gene are SGHRS and YFSETQ.

The chain recombines TRBV10-3 with TRBJ1-4, with D maybe TRBD1 (5 bases). Per the germline V gene, CDR1 is ENHRY and CDR2 is SYGVKD. V shed 3 bases and J shed 8 bases, with 13 bases lying between them. The CDR3 is 14 residues long. CDR3 amino acids: CAISDTGPKEKLFF. The CDR3 nucleotides are TGTGCCATCAGTGACACAGGTCCGAAAGAAAAACTGTTTTTT.

The genes are TRBV9 and TRBJ2-1; D ambiguous. Germline CDR1 reads SGDLS; CDR2 reads YYNGEE. Trimming took 6 bases from V and 6 from J, leaving 13 bases between them. This CDR3 region has 13 residues. The CDR3 sequence is CASTTPGLNEQFF. CDR3 DNA: TGTGCCAGCACCACTCCGGGTCTCAATGAGCAGTTCTTC.

In nucleotides, the CDR3 is TGTGCCATCAGTACAGGGGCCGGGGAGCTGTTTTTT. Translated: CAISTGAGELFF. The chain employs TRBV10-3 and TRBJ2-2, with 7 bases lining up with TRBD1. The CDR3 extends over 12 amino acids. The junction had 0 bases not matched to a gene; V was cut back by 5 bases and J by 6 bases. The germline V gene has CDR1 ENHRY and CDR2 SYGVKD.

The chain joins TRBV5-6 to TRBJ2-2; D is undetermined. The V end lost 2 bases, the J end lost 4 bases, and 12 bases lay between the germline ends. The germline V gene encodes CDR1 SGHDT and CDR2 YYEEEE. The CDR3 is 15 amino acids. The chain's CDR3 is CASSFGPVGTGELFF. The CDR3, as DNA: TGTGCCAGCAGCTTCGGTCCCGTCGGCACCGGGGAGCTGTTTTTT. Filled out from reference TRBV5-6 and TRBJ2-2, the complete variable domain reads DAGVTQSPTHLIKTRGQQVTLRCSPKSGHDTVSWYQQALGQGPQFIFQYYEEEERQRGNFPDRFSGHQFPNYSSELNVNALLLGDSALYLCASSFGPVGTGELFFGEGSRLTVL.

The chain links TRBV4-2 to TRBJ2-1; 9 bases are a match to TRBD2. The CDR3 is 17 residues long. The ends lost 2 bases at V and 3 bases at J; junction bases unmatched: 8. CDR1 LGHNA and CDR2 YNFKEQ come from the germline V gene. The DNA for the CDR3 is TGTGCCAGCAGCCAAAAACTAGCGGGTGATTACTACAATGAGCAGTTCTTC. Its translation is CASSQKLAGDYYNEQFF.

The chain recombines TRBV5-5 with TRBJ1-1; 10 bases match TRBD1. Trimming removed 5 bases from V and 4 bases from J; junction bases left unmatched: 5. The CDR3 length is 14 residues. Germline CDR1 SGHKS, CDR2 YYEKEE (reference sequence). In nucleotides, the CDR3 is TGTGCCAGCAGTTCGGACAGGGGGTTCACTGAAGCTTTCTTT. Protein sequence: CASSSDRGFTEAFF.

The chain recombines TRBV7-2 with TRBJ2-7; 10 positions match TRBD2. V shed 3 bases, J shed 3 bases, and the junction held 11 bases outside the gene matches. CDR1 SGHTA and CDR2 FQGNSA come from the germline V gene. The CDR3 totals 17 residues. CDR3 nucleotide sequence: TGTGCCAGCAGCTTGACTCCGAGGTCTAGCGGGGGCTACGAGCAGTACTTC. Residues: CASSLTPRSSGGYEQYF. The whole variable domain, filled in from reference TRBV7-2 and TRBJ2-7, reads GAGVSQSPSNKVTEKGKDVELRCDPISGHTALYWYRQSLGQGLEFLIYFQGNSAPDKSGLPSDRFSAERTGGSVSTLTIQRTQQEDSAVYLCASSLTPRSSGGYEQYFGPGTRLTVT.

The rearrangement links TRBV5-1 to TRBJ2-3, with 8 bases lining up with TRBD2. The J segment lost 6 bases and the V segment lost 4 bases, leaving 7 bases of the junction unmatched. CDR3 length equals 14 residues. Looked up from germline, CDR1 is SGHRS and CDR2 is YFSETQ. Here the CDR3 DNA reads TGCGCCAGCAGCCCGGGACTAGAGATGGATACGCAGTATTTT. This gives the protein CASSPGLEMDTQYF.

This clone has just a few counts. This chain connects TRBV7-9 to TRBJ2-2; D uncertain. The V gene's germline CDR1 is SEHNR and CDR2 FQNEAQ (reference sequence). The CDR3 consists of 13 residues. The V gene lost 4 bases and the J gene lost 3 bases, with 6 bases spanning the gap. CDR3 region: CASSSYYTGELFF. The CDR3 DNA reads TGTGCCAGCAGCTCATACTACACCGGGGAGCTGTTTTTT. The variable domain in full, completed from reference TRBV7-9 and TRBJ2-2, reads DTGVSQNPRHKITKRGQNVTFRCDPISEHNRLYWYRQTLGQGPEFLTYFQNEAQLEKSRLLSDRFSAERPKGSFSTLEIQRTEQGDSAMYLCASSSYYTGELFFGEGSRLTVL.

This clone was counted once. The rearrangement links TRBV11-2 to TRBJ2-5, with TRBD2 as a possible D gene (5 bases). V dropped 1 base and J dropped 1 base, with 7 bases sitting between them. Germline V gene sequence: CDR1 SGHAT, CDR2 FQNNGV. The CDR3 consists of 14 residues. The CDR3 loop is CASSLVASQETQYF. Written as DNA, the CDR3 is TGTGCCAGCAGCTTAGTAGCGTCCCAAGAGACCCAGTACTTC.